This T cell receptor (beta chain) was obtained from a study of shared clonotypes between healthy human individuals. Trimming took off 7 bases at V and 6 bases at J, with 9 bases between the two ends. Germline assignment: CDR1 SQVTM and CDR2 ANQGSEA. The CDR3 is made up of 11 amino acids. Assay: immunoSEQ multiplex PCR; the TCRdb copy retains only in-frame clones and omits some. Here the sample spans 950,000 to 1,300,000 clones, about 75% being singletons. This receptor was obtained from a man aged 18-30 years in good health. Sequencing used memory CD4+ T cells sorted from blood. Subset described: CD45RA-negative fraction. V and J are TRBV29-1 and TRBJ2-2; D gene uncertain. In DNA form, the CDR3 reads TGCAGCGCTACCTTGGCCGGGGAGCTGTTTTTT. It is translated as CSATLAGELFF.